The present T cell receptor (beta chain) was sequenced within a study of vaccination effects on CD4 cells after COVID-19 (dated by TCRdb to the early 2020s). Concerning the study at large: Post-vaccine samples across the study were collected a median of 72 days after the second dose, with a range of 14 to 241. In the study, cultures from other donors were sequenced using the Oncomine TCR Beta short-read assay on an Illumina iSeq 100. SARS-CoV-2 spike-specific CD4+ TCR repertoires were compared before and after mRNA vaccination in COVID-19 convalescent patients and in infection-naive vaccine recipients. Altogether, around 9 COVID-19 convalescent patients and a handful of SARS-CoV-2-naive healthy vaccine recipients made up the full study.

To identify antigen-specific CD4+ T cell clonotypes by their expansion, the ViraFEST assay first stimulated PBMC with viral peptide pools and then applied TCR sequencing. After about 9 days of culture, CD4+ T cells were isolated with the EasySep CD4+ T cell isolation kit. Two doses of either the BNT162b2 or the mRNA-1273 mRNA SARS-CoV-2 vaccine were administered to participants. Healthy vaccine recipients had no prior SARS-CoV-2 infection, confirmed by negative nucleocapsid antibodies before and after vaccination. Approximately 2 million PBMC per well were cultured in IMDM with roughly 5% human AB serum, 10 IU/ml IL-2 and gentamicin, plus 10 ug/ml peptides. Half of the culture medium was replaced with fresh IL-2-containing medium on days 3 and 7. Unless otherwise noted, each peptide stimulation condition was cultured in triplicate wells. Using Ficoll-Paque Plus gradient centrifugation, PBMC were separated from whole blood and then either used fresh or cryopreserved at -140C. Overlapping peptide pools spanned the spike proteins of SARS-CoV-2 and the common cold coronaviruses HCoV-NL63, HCoV-OC43 and HCoV-229E. The QIAamp micro DNA kit was used to extract genomic DNA from the cultured CD4+ T cells.

CDR1 and CDR2 are read off the germline V gene (reference sequence) as MNHEY and SMNVEV. The CDR3 numbers 13 residues from cysteine through phenylalanine. Only the CDR3 part of the read is kept: 39 bases, read in frame from the first base. V is reduced by 7 bases and J by 4 bases, leaving a spacing of 10 bases between them. The library was built by means of the immunoSEQ multiplex PCR assay. DNA from the cultured and isolated CD4+ T cells underwent TCR beta CDR3 sequencing. The paper's data handling went like this. Non-productive TCR sequences were discarded, and reads were trimmed to the CDR3 region, with only CDR3s of 7 or more amino acids retained. The MANAFEST web app was used to pick out antigen-specific clonotypes by comparing their expansion in peptide wells with that in reference cultures. To be called positive, a clone needed expansion at FDR<0.05 compared with the reference and with all other wells, an odds ratio greater than 5, and a frequency greater than 0.1% in two replicate wells. A clonotype was defined as cross-reactive if the clonotype was significantly expanded both in SARS-CoV-2 spike wells and in at least one common cold coronavirus spike condition. Levenshtein distance calculated with the stringdist R package was used to assess CDR3 similarity, and unrooted trees were constructed with ape in R 3.6.1. TCRdb's version of the immuneACCESS table is confined to in-frame rearrangements and falls short of the full clone set. An unresolved V gene accounts for under half of the shortfall where checked; the remainder is of unknown origin. Clone size and the V and J calls come from that table; the DNA yielded D and trimming. The sample data list 64,000 or so clones, and roughly 78% of these were observed just once. Of the sample, just under 2% falls within the top ten clones.

What the authors observed across the whole study: The study was limited by a small number of convalescent patients, and early post-infection timepoints were lacking. In healthy vaccine recipients, vaccine-induced clones were almost all SARS-CoV-2 mono-reactive, with only 1 of 255 cross-reactive with common cold coronaviruses. At late post-vaccination timepoints, both infection-induced and vaccine-induced clones showed marked clonal contraction, consistent with waning T cell responses.

This clone was recorded a few times. Its antigen target is currently unknown. No qualities accompany the bases; no much larger clone lies one base away. The sequence derives from a human donor who received a COVID-19 vaccine. The V and J segments used are TRBV27 and TRBJ2-2; TRBD1 is perhaps the D gene, given 5 matching bases. The material was CD4+ T cells from PBMCs cultured with HCoV-OC43 spike peptides, obtained after COVID-19 vaccination. What the cell subset or site label conveys for this sample: HCoV-OC43 spike overlapping peptide pool stimulation. The encoded CDR3 is CASKIRGTGELFF. The bases are TGTGCCAGCAAGATAAGGGGCACCGGGGAGCTGTTTTTT.